This T cell receptor (beta chain) was obtained from a study of tumor-infiltrating lymphocytes in primary liver carcinoma. The wider study: The tumors ranged from roughly 4.2 to 11 cm across and fell within stage T1-T3 N0M0. Study-wide points: Tumor-adjacent and tumor-blood pairs displayed less overlap than did pairs of tumor regions. Significantly greater top-250-clone fractions characterized tumors relative to blood (p = 0.039).

The CDR3 loop spans 15 amino acids. In germline, CDR1 is LNHDA, CDR2 SQIVND (reference sequence). The template, roughly 550 ng total RNA, yielded TCR beta cDNA made with a constant-region primer. Researchers made the TCR beta libraries by running three nested multiplex PCR rounds with slightly modified ARM-PCR. Use of TRBV1-TRBV30 forward primers with a C-beta reverse primer characterized the first two PCR rounds, which lasted 10 cycles each. TCRdb called the multiplex PCR reads again in MiXCR, with one record for every CDR3 protein. The repertoire holds 40,000 or so distinct CDR3 sequences, with approximately 71% as singletons. Each 20-30 mg portion of unsorted bulk tissue served as the source for co-extraction of RNA and DNA. Those patients suffered from chronic HBV infection and were treatment-naive. Remarks on this clonotype: Its specificity is unknown. Germline and junction disagree at one end, which may indicate a read error.

The material sequenced was tumor-adjacent normal liver tissue. V is TRBV19 and J is TRBJ1-1; no firm D call. The receptor was isolated from a man between 35 and 55 years old with primary liver carcinoma and hepatitis B virus infection. CDR3 sequence (DNA): TGTGCCAGTAAAAGGGAGGGCTCTACGGGCACTGAAGCTCTCTTT. The encoded protein is CASKREGSTGTEALF.